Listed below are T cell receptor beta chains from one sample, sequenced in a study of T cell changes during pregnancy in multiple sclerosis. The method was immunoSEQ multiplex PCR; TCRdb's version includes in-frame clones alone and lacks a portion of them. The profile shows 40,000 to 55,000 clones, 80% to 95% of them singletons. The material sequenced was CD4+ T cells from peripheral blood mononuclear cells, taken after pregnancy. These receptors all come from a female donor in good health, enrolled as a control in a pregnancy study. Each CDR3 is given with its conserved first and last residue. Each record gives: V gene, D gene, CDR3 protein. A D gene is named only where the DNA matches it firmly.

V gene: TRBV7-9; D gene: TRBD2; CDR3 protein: CASSTGLAGDTGELFF
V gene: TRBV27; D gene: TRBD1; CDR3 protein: CASSRTGTGNYGYTF
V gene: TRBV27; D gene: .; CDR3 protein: CASRVRLPYEQYF
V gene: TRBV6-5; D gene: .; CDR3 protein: CASSYPGLETQYF
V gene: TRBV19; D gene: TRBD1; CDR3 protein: CASSIQGADTEAFF
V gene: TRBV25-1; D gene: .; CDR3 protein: CASSTPGMFWGYTF
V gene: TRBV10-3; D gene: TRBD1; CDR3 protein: CAISDWGQGASEQYF
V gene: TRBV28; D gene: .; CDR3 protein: CASSLPGQPQHF
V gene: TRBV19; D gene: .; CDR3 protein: CASRFDRSSYNEQFF
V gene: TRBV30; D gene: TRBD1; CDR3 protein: CAWQTGYEQYF
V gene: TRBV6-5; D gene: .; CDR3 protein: CASSRHRESSYEQYF
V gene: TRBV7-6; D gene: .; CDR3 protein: CASSLEGVSNYGYTF
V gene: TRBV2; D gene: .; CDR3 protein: CASRPDGSLETQYF
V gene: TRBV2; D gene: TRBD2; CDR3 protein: CASASGGAYTQYF
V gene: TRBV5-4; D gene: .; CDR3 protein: CASSSEPGHWDYTF
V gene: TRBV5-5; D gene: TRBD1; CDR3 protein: CASSRQGRQGIYEQYF
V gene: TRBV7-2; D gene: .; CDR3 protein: CASSLALGGQYEQYF
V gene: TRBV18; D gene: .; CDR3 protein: CASSGGQSSDTQYF
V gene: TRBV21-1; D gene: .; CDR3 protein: CASSKERQGPYEQYF
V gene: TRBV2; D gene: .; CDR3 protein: CASTMGGDQPQHF
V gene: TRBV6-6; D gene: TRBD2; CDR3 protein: CASSRKSGGAYEQYF
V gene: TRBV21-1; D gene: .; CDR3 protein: CASSPPSPYNEQFF
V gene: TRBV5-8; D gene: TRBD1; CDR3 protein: CASSFGQGHLALGAFF
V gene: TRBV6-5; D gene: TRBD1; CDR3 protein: CASSRTGASYEQYF
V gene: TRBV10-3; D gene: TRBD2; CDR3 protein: CAIRLAGGEEQYF